The 21 T cell receptor beta chains given below trace back to one sample, sequenced in a study of beta chain features in type 1 diabetes. Study observations and caveats: Moderate but significant shortening of TCRB CDR3s was recorded in all four CD4+ subsets from Type 1 diabetes patients.

No antigen has been assigned to these receptors. All of the isolated RNA was reverse transcribed, so expressed TCRB transcripts were sequenced. The assay was immunoSEQ multiplex PCR, and TCRdb's table has in-frame clones only and misses some. The repertoire holds fewer than 450,000 clones, with roughly 12% as singletons. What was sequenced was naive CD4+ T cells from blood. The receptors stem from a woman younger than 30 with type 1 diabetes.

The V gene is TRBV30, the J gene TRBJ1-1, with D uncertain. The CDR3 runs to 13 residues. Germline lookup yields CDR1 GTSNPN and CDR2 SVGIG (reference sequence). The V end was cut by 2 bases, the J end by 2 bases, with 9 bases between. The DNA of the CDR3 is TGTGCCTGGAGTCGGACGGGAAACACTGAAGCTTTCTTT. Amino acids: CAWSRTGNTEAFF.

V gene TRBV25-1 combines with J gene TRBJ2-2; 14 nucleotides align to TRBD2. In germline, CDR1 is MGHDK, CDR2 SYGVNS. The CDR3 is 15 amino acids. J gave up 6 bases and V 6 bases, and 3 bases lay outside the gene matches. DNA of the CDR3: TGTGCCAGCAGCCCGGGACTAGCGGGAGCCGGGGAGCTGTTTTTT. As protein: CASSPGLAGAGELFF.

A few counts support this clone. DNA for the CDR3: TGCGCCAGCAGACGGACAGGGGTCGTTGGAGACACCCAGTACTTC. Amino acid sequence: CASRRTGVVGDTQYF. The J gene is TRBJ2-5, the V gene TRBV4-1; 9 nucleotides agree with TRBD1. CDR3 length: 15 residues. From germline, CDR1 is MGHRA and CDR2 YSYEKL. V shed 6 bases, J shed 8 bases, and the junction held 13 bases outside the gene matches.

This clone was found a few times. J is TRBJ1-2 and V is TRBV19; D is perhaps TRBD1 (5 bases). Germline CDR1 is LNHDA and CDR2 is SQIVND (reference sequence). The ends were cut back, 5 bases at V and 0 bases at J, with 10 bases in the middle. The CDR3 is made up of 14 amino acids. CDR3 DNA sequence: TGTGCCAGTAGTGACAGTTTCACTAACTATGGCTACACCTTC. Protein sequence: CASSDSFTNYGYTF.

V usage is TRBV30 and J usage is TRBJ1-1; the D is unclear. This CDR3 is 16 amino acids long. Germline V lookup: CDR1 GTSNPN, CDR2 SVGIG (reference sequence). Trimming shortened V by 0 bases and J by 9 bases, and 23 bases separated the two germline ends. The CDR3 region has the DNA TGTGCCTGGAGTGTCAGGATACGGTTCGACCGCCGTAAAGCTTTCTTT. Its translation is CAWSVRIRFDRRKAFF. Supplemented by reference TRBV30 and TRBJ1-1, the full variable domain reads SQTIHQWPATLVQPVGSPLSLECTVEGTSNPNLYWYRQAAGRGLQLLFYSVGIGQISSEVPQNLSASRPQDRQFILSSKKLLLSDSGFYLCAWSVRIRFDRRKAFFGQGTRLTVV.

The table lists this clone with a few counts. This chain joins TRBV9 and TRBJ2-7; 7 bases are a match to TRBD2. Trimming took 0 bases from V and 2 from J; bases not matched to a gene: 5. CDR3 length: 15 amino acids. Germline CDR1 and CDR2: SGDLS and YYNGEE. CDR3 coding DNA: TGTGCCAGCAGCGTAGATCCGGGAGGTACCTACGAGCAGTACTTC. It yields the protein CASSVDPGGTYEQYF.

CDR3 loop: CASSFRVNTEAFF. The CDR3 DNA follows: TGTGCCAGCAGCTTTAGAGTGAACACTGAAGCTTTCTTT. This chain links TRBV7-6 with TRBJ1-1; D gene uncertain. Germline V lookup: CDR1 SGHVS, CDR2 FNYEAQ. V was clipped by 3 bases and J by 0 bases, with 5 bases between them. This CDR3 is built from 13 residues. Full variable domain (missing parts from reference TRBV7-6 and TRBJ1-1): GAGVSQSPRYKVTKRGQDVALRCDPISGHVSLYWYRQALGQGPEFLTYFNYEAQQDKSGLPNDRFSAERPEGSISTLTIQRTEQRDSAMYRCASSFRVNTEAFFGQGTRLTVV.

The chain has TRBV10-3 and TRBJ2-2, with D maybe TRBD2 (6 bases). The CDR3 length is 15 residues. V was pared by 0 bases and J by 4 bases, with 9 bases between. Germline assignment: CDR1 ENHRY and CDR2 SYGVKD. CDR3 DNA sequence: TGTGCCATCAGTGAGTCGCGGAGGGGCACCGGGGAGCTGTTTTTT. The encoded protein is CAISESRRGTGELFF.

The chain recombines TRBV11-2 with TRBJ2-1; 10 bases match TRBD2. Germline V gives CDR1 SGHAT, CDR2 FQNNGV. This CDR3 contains 19 residues. Trimming cost V 5 bases and J 0 bases; bases outside gene matches: 13. The CDR3 nucleotides are TGTGCCAGCAGCCCCTTAGCCCCCCGGACTAGCGGCTCCTACAATGAGCAGTTCTTC. Its protein product is CASSPLAPRTSGSYNEQFF. Supplemented by reference TRBV11-2 and TRBJ2-1, the full variable domain reads EAGVAQSPRYKIIEKRQSVAFWCNPISGHATLYWYQQILGQGPKLLIQFQNNGVVDDSQLPKDRFSAERLKGVDSTLKIQPAKLEDSAVYLCASSPLAPRTSGSYNEQFFGPGTRLTVL.

This clone was found a few times. The chain has TRBV11-3 and TRBJ2-7; no clear D gene. The CDR3 is 13 amino acids. CDR1 is SGHNT, CDR2 YENEEA, per germline. The V gene lost 5 bases and the J gene lost 3 bases, with 11 bases spanning the gap. The CDR3 DNA sequence: TGTGCCAGCAGCCCCTTCCAAGACTACGAGCAGTACGTC. It codes for CASSPFQDYEQYV.

This clone has just a few counts. The rearrangement joins TRBV6-5 to TRBJ2-1, with 7 positions matching TRBD1. The CDR3 covers 14 residues. With 5 bases clipped from V and 1 base from J, the junction kept 2 bases outside the gene matches. CDR1 and CDR2 from the germline V gene are MNHEY and SVGAGI. CDR3 bases: TGTGCCAGCAGTAGGACAGGTTCCTACAATGAGCAGTTCTTC. It codes for CASSRTGSYNEQFF.

This clone appeared a few times. The chain has TRBV11-2 and TRBJ1-1; D is undetermined. Deletions cut 6 bases from V and 0 bases from J, with 8 bases between. The CDR3 sequence is 13 residues long. From germline, CDR1 is SGHAT and CDR2 FQNNGV. The CDR3 region is CASRPLMNTEAFF. CDR3 nucleotide sequence: TGTGCCAGCAGGCCACTCATGAACACTGAAGCTTTCTTT. Combining the CDR3 with reference TRBV11-2 and TRBJ1-1 gives the whole variable domain EAGVAQSPRYKIIEKRQSVAFWCNPISGHATLYWYQQILGQGPKLLIQFQNNGVVDDSQLPKDRFSAERLKGVDSTLKIQPAKLEDSAVYLCASRPLMNTEAFFGQGTRLTVV.

V is TRBV4-1 and J is TRBJ1-1; no firm D call. Trimming took 1 base from V and 1 from J, leaving 13 bases between them. Germline CDR1 and CDR2: MGHRA and YSYEKL. CDR3 length: 16 amino acids. The CDR3 sequence: CASSQVRPGGNTEAFF. The CDR3 DNA sequence: TGCGCCAGCAGCCAAGTTCGTCCCGGTGGGAACACTGAAGCTTTCTTT.

The chain couples TRBV28 to TRBJ2-7, with TRBD2 matching over 8 bases. The germline CDR1 and CDR2 sequences are MDHEN and SYDVKM. J lost 6 bases, V lost 7 bases, and 32 bases had no gene match. This CDR3 contains 21 residues. The CDR3 protein is CASTLTRGQRRSREGMGEQYF. The CDR3, as DNA: TGTGCCAGCACCCTCACCCGTGGACAGCGAAGATCCCGGGAGGGCATGGGCGAGCAGTACTTC.

The chain has TRBV9 and TRBJ2-3; 9 positions agree with TRBD1. This CDR3 is 16 amino acids long. Germline V gene data show CDR1 as SGDLS and CDR2 as YYNGEE. The trim removed 0 bases at V and 0 bases at J, leaving 2 bases unmatched. The CDR3 protein is CASSVVDRGSTDTQYF. CDR3 nucleotides: TGTGCCAGCAGCGTAGTGGACAGGGGTAGCACAGATACGCAGTATTTT. The whole variable domain, filled in from reference TRBV9 and TRBJ2-3, reads DSGVTQTPKHLITATGQRVTLRCSPRSGDLSVYWYQQSLDQGLQFLIQYYNGEERAKGNILERFSAQQFPDLHSELNLSSLELGDSALYFCASSVVDRGSTDTQYFGPGTRLTVL.

This clone was counted a few times. The chain employs TRBV6-6 and TRBJ2-7; TRBD2 matches at 8 bases. The germline CDR1 and CDR2 sequences are MNHNY and SVGAGI (reference sequence). V gave up 2 bases and J gave up 3 bases; unmatched junction bases: 9. The CDR3 covers 16 residues. CDR3 sequence reads: CASSYPVPGGGYEQYF. The CDR3 DNA reads TGTGCCAGCAGTTACCCTGTTCCGGGAGGGGGCTACGAGCAGTACTTC.

The V gene is TRBV19, the J gene TRBJ2-3; TRBD2 aligns across 11 bases. This CDR3 has 17 residues. Germline V CDR1 and CDR2: LNHDA, SQIVND (reference sequence). V shed 11 bases, J shed 0 bases, and the junction held 13 bases outside the gene matches. The CDR3: CAPETPGLAESTDTQYF. The CDR3, as DNA: TGTGCCCCTGAAACTCCGGGACTAGCGGAAAGCACAGATACGCAGTATTTT.

CDR3 sequence reads: CASSGGDSMSQPQHF. CDR3 DNA sequence: TGTGCCAGCAGCGGCGGGGACAGCATGAGTCAGCCCCAGCATTTT. V and J are TRBV9 and TRBJ1-5; 7 bases agree with TRBD1. The CDR3 runs to 15 residues. J gave up 6 bases and V 3 bases, and 9 bases lay outside the gene matches. CDR1 and CDR2 (germline): SGDLS, YYNGEE.

The rearrangement joins TRBV11-2 to TRBJ1-4; 8 bases line up with TRBD1. The CDR3 runs 13 residues. The germline V gene has CDR1 SGHAT and CDR2 FQNNGV. V shed 3 bases, J shed 11 bases, and the junction held 5 bases outside the gene matches. The CDR3 DNA reads TGTGCCAGCAGCTTTGGAGGACAGGGCAAACTGTTTTTT. This sequence encodes CASSFGGQGKLFF.

A few counts support this clone. The chain links TRBV30 to TRBJ1-3; D gene unclear. Germline values: CDR1 GTSNPN, CDR2 SVGIG (reference sequence). The V end was cut by 7 bases, the J end by 4 bases, with 14 bases between. The CDR3 spans 13 residues. For the CDR3, the DNA is TGTGCCTCCTCGGCGGGGTCAGGAAACACCATATATTTT. This codes for CASSAGSGNTIYF.

This clone was found a few times. CDR3: CASSQVEEQPQHF. In DNA form, the CDR3 reads TGCGCCAGCAGCCAAGTAGAGGAACAGCCCCAGCATTTT. The chain combines TRBV4-1 with TRBJ1-5, with no clear D. CDR3 length: 13 amino acids. Germline values: CDR1 MGHRA, CDR2 YSYEKL. V was pared by 1 base and J by 7 bases, with 8 bases between.